What follows are 26 T cell receptor beta chains derived from one specimen sequenced in a study of T cell responses to AZD1222 COVID-19 vaccine. Libraries were prepared by immunoSEQ multiplex PCR; TCRdb keeps only in-frame clonotypes and omits some of them. The data contain about 110,000 clones, about 86% of them seen just once; the ten biggest clones take up about 3%. The sequences come from peripheral blood, collected on day 0 of AZD1222 vaccination. These receptors came from an adult in good health.

The CDR3 loop is CASSRRDSVALNNQPQHF. The DNA for the CDR3 is TGTGCCAGCAGCAGACGGGACAGCGTCGCTTTGAACAATCAGCCCCAGCATTTT. The chain is built from TRBV13 and TRBJ1-5; 7 positions agree with TRBD1. The V and J ends lost 5 bases and 3 bases, in that order; junction bases with no gene match: 16. In germline, CDR1 is PRHDT, CDR2 FYEKMQ (reference sequence). The CDR3 is 18 amino acids. The full variable domain, rest sourced from reference TRBV13 and TRBJ1-5, is AAGVIQSPRHLIKEKRETATLKCYPIPRHDTVYWYQQGPGQDPQFLISFYEKMQSDKGSIPDRFSAQQFSDYHSELNMSSLELGDSALYFCASSRRDSVALNNQPQHFGDGTRLSIL.

This clone was counted only a few times. This chain joins TRBV25-1 and TRBJ2-2; 10 bases are shared with TRBD2. With 2 bases clipped from V and 3 bases from J, the junction kept 0 bases outside the gene matches. Germline-derived CDR1 and CDR2 are MGHDK and SYGVNS. This CDR3 is built from 15 residues. Here the CDR3 reads CASSELAGDTGELFF. In DNA, the CDR3 is TGTGCCAGCAGTGAACTAGCGGGGGACACCGGGGAGCTGTTTTTT.

The CDR3 loop is CSVDSTGGVNEQYF. In DNA, the CDR3 is TGCAGCGTTGACTCGACAGGGGGGGTCAACGAGCAGTACTTC. The V call is TRBV29-1, the J call TRBJ2-7; TRBD1 agrees at 9 bases. After removal of 3 bases from V and 5 bases from J, the junction contained 8 bases not matched to a gene. Germline CDR1 reads SQVTM; CDR2 reads ANQGSEA. CDR3 length: 14 amino acids.

The chain couples TRBV19 to TRBJ1-5; TRBD1 matches at 9 bases. Trimming cost V 3 bases and J 1 base; bases outside gene matches: 1. Germline V CDR1 and CDR2: LNHDA, SQIVND (reference sequence). CDR3 length: 15 residues. CDR3 coding DNA: TGTGCCAGTAGTATGGGACAGGGCAGCAATCAGCCCCAGCATTTT. Amino acid sequence: CASSMGQGSNQPQHF.

The rearrangement links TRBV4-1 to TRBJ2-1; 8 nucleotides line up with TRBD2. This CDR3 has 17 residues. CDR1 is MGHRA, CDR2 YSYEKL, per germline. V was pared by 0 bases and J by 1 base, with 5 bases of the junction left unmatched. The CDR3 is CASSQDPGGLSYNEQFF. As DNA, the CDR3 is TGCGCCAGCAGCCAAGATCCGGGGGGGCTATCCTACAATGAGCAGTTCTTC.

The chain couples TRBV11-2 to TRBJ2-7; the match to TRBD2 covers 9 bases. Germline trimming cut 5 bases from V and 4 bases from J; bases unmatched to any gene: 12. CDR1 SGHAT and CDR2 FQNNGV come from the germline V gene. The CDR3 sequence is 16 residues long. In DNA form, the CDR3 reads TGTGCCAGCAGCCACGCGCGGGGGGGCCAGGGGTACGAGCAGTACTTC. Protein: CASSHARGGQGYEQYF.

This clone was counted between two and nine times. The J gene is TRBJ1-2, the V gene TRBV6-1; D gene ambiguous. The CDR3 has 17 residues. The V gene lost 2 bases and the J gene lost 6 bases, with 22 bases spanning the gap. Germline values: CDR1 MNHNS, CDR2 SASEGT. The CDR3 sequence is CASSEFSTGRARDGYTF. CDR3 sequence (DNA): TGTGCCAGCAGTGAATTTAGTACGGGTAGGGCCCGTGATGGCTACACCTTC.

This chain connects TRBV6-5 to TRBJ2-7, with a tentative D call TRBD2 (6 bases). Trimming removed 0 bases at V and 4 bases at J, with 13 bases between. CDR1 and CDR2 (germline): MNHEY, SVGAGI. There are 15 residues in the CDR3. CDR3 in amino acids: CASSYSGGSYYEQYF. The CDR3 DNA is TGTGCCAGCAGTTACTCCGGGGGATCCTATTACGAGCAGTACTTC.

J is TRBJ1-5 and V is TRBV19; 8 bases match TRBD1. CDR3 length equals 16 residues. V trimming: 5 bases; J trimming: 7 bases; junction bases outside the gene matches: 13. Germline CDR1 reads LNHDA; CDR2 reads SQIVND (reference sequence). The DNA for the CDR3 is TGTGCCAGTAGTCAAATCGACAGGGGCATGGGGCAGCCCCAGCATTTT. Translated, it gives CASSQIDRGMGQPQHF.

The J gene is TRBJ1-1, the V gene TRBV6-5, with D uncertain. The germline V gene has CDR1 MNHEY and CDR2 SVGAGI. This CDR3 contains 13 residues. The V end lost 8 bases, the J end lost 6 bases, and 16 bases lay between the germline ends. CDR3 in DNA: TGTGCCAGCCCGTTCAGGAGGTGGTCTGAAGCTTTCTTT. It is translated as CASPFRRWSEAFF.

This chain connects TRBV7-8 to TRBJ1-5; D not certain. The germline V gene encodes CDR1 SGHVS and CDR2 FQNEAQ. The CDR3 runs 11 residues. The ends were cut back, 2 bases at V and 15 bases at J, with 11 bases in the middle. In DNA, the CDR3 is TGTGCCAGCAGCTTAAGGGTAGTTGGGCATTTT. Translating gives CASSLRVVGHF.

The chain has TRBV28 and TRBJ2-1, with D perhaps matching TRBD1 or TRBD2 (6 bases each). CDR1 and CDR2 (germline): MDHEN, SYDVKM. Trimming removed 4 bases from V and 2 bases from J, with 9 bases in between. CDR3 size: 14 residues. The CDR3 DNA follows: TGTGCCAGCAGTTCGGGGGCGCCCTACAATGAGCAGTTCTTC. Amino acids: CASSSGAPYNEQFF.

This sequence joins TRBV5-1 and TRBJ1-6; a possible D gene is TRBD1 (5 bases). The CDR3 extends over 15 amino acids. The V and J ends lost 2 bases and 4 bases respectively, with 10 bases between them. From germline, CDR1 is SGHRS and CDR2 YFSETQ. As DNA, the CDR3 is TGCGCCAGCAGCTTCTCGGAGGGGTATAATTCACCCCTCCACTTT. Translation: CASSFSEGYNSPLHF.

This chain joins TRBV6-2 or TRBV6-3 and TRBJ1-2; D unresolved. The V gene lost 5 bases and the J gene lost 0 bases, with 1 base spanning the gap. Germline CDR1 is MNHEY and CDR2 is SVGEGT. CDR3 length: 11 amino acids. The DNA of the CDR3 is TGTGCCAGCAGTCCTAACTATGGCTACACCTTC. As protein: CASSPNYGYTF.

The chain combines TRBV7-9 with TRBJ2-3, with a possible D match to TRBD1 (5 bases). The ends were cut back, 3 bases at V and 0 bases at J, with 10 bases in the middle. The CDR3 spans 15 residues. The germline gives CDR1 SEHNR, CDR2 FQNEAQ (reference sequence). In DNA form, the CDR3 reads TGTGCCAGCAGCTTCATTGCAGGGAGCACAGATACGCAGTATTTT. Translating gives CASSFIAGSTDTQYF.

V gene TRBV5-8 combines with J gene TRBJ2-7, with 9 bases aligning to TRBD1. Germline CDR1 SGHTS, CDR2 YDEGEE. J lost 3 bases, V lost 0 bases, and 7 bases had no gene match. The CDR3 loop spans 16 amino acids. The CDR3 loop is CASSLVGGTGYYEQYF. The CDR3 nucleotides read TGTGCCAGCAGCTTGGTTGGGGGGACAGGGTACTACGAGCAGTACTTC.

This rearrangement joins TRBV9 to TRBJ2-1; 8 bases fit TRBD2. CDR1 and CDR2 (germline): SGDLS, YYNGEE. The CDR3 consists of 15 residues. The J segment lost 3 bases and the V segment lost 0 bases, leaving 2 bases of the junction unmatched. Written as DNA, the CDR3 is TGTGCCAGCAGCGTAGAGGCGGGGGGCTACAATGAGCAGTTCTTC. Its translation is CASSVEAGGYNEQFF.

This chain connects TRBV5-5 to TRBJ2-4, with D hard to call. The CDR3 has 14 amino acids. Germline V gives CDR1 SGHKS, CDR2 YYEKEE (reference sequence). The V end was cut by 7 bases, the J end by 2 bases, with 13 bases between. CDR3 loop: CASAGSGSKNIQYF. CDR3 DNA sequence: TGTGCCAGCGCTGGGTCCGGGTCCAAAAACATTCAGTACTTC.

The chain joins TRBV28 to TRBJ1-3; D ambiguous. There are 14 residues in the CDR3. The ends were cut back, 6 bases at V and 0 bases at J, with 9 bases in the middle. Germline V CDR1 and CDR2: MDHEN, SYDVKM. The CDR3 DNA reads as TGTGCCAGCAGAACACCGAGCTCTGGAAACACCATATATTTT. This encodes CASRTPSSGNTIYF.

A single count supports this clone. This rearrangement joins TRBV29-1 to TRBJ2-1, with D maybe TRBD2 (5 bases). This CDR3 is 16 amino acids long. CDR1 SQVTM and CDR2 ANQGSEA come from the germline V gene. The ends were cut back, 7 bases at V and 1 base at J, with 20 bases in the middle. The CDR3 spells CSAKYSDPISYNEQFF. The CDR3 bases are TGCAGCGCTAAATATAGCGACCCGATATCCTACAATGAGCAGTTCTTC.

This clone was picked up one time. V is TRBV6-5 and J is TRBJ1-6; D ambiguous. Trimming pared 7 bases from V and 0 bases from J, leaving 4 bases between. The CDR3 length is 13 residues. Germline-derived CDR1 and CDR2 are MNHEY and SVGAGI. DNA of the CDR3: TGTGCCAGCACAAGCTCCTATAATTCACCCCTCCACTTT. Amino acids: CASTSSYNSPLHF.

The chain recombines TRBV5-1 with TRBJ2-5; D uncertain. Trimming shortened V by 0 bases and J by 3 bases, and 15 bases separated the two germline ends. CDR3 length: 16 amino acids. Germline V gene lookup returns CDR1 SGHRS and CDR2 YFSETQ. Here the CDR3 reads CASSLEGGLSKETQYF. The CDR3 DNA sequence: TGCGCCAGCAGCTTGGAGGGTGGGCTGTCAAAAGAGACCCAGTACTTC.

This chain links TRBV23-1 with TRBJ1-6; a possible D gene is TRBD1 (5 bases). TRBV23-1 is reported as an ORF; its role is uncertain. Trimming removed 2 bases at V and 0 bases at J, with 14 bases between. The CDR3 covers 18 residues. The chain's CDR3 is CASSQGDGRSSYNSPLHF. CDR3 nucleotides: TGCGCCAGCAGTCAAGGGGACGGCCGGAGCTCCTATAATTCACCCCTCCACTTT.

The chain employs TRBV29-1 and TRBJ1-5; D is unresolved. The CDR3 covers 12 residues. V lost 6 bases, J lost 4 bases, and 10 bases lay in between. The germline gives CDR1 SQVTM, CDR2 ANQGSEA. CDR3 sequence (DNA): TGCAGCGTGAAAAAGGAGAATCAGCCCCAGCATTTT. It codes for CSVKKENQPQHF.

This sequence joins TRBV6-2 or TRBV6-3 and TRBJ2-3, with 15 bases matching TRBD2. The CDR3 has 16 amino acids. Trimming took 5 bases from V and 3 from J; bases not matched to a gene: 3. Germline V lookup: CDR1 MNHEY, CDR2 SVGEGT. CDR3 residues: CASSGLAGGYTDTQYF. CDR3 DNA sequence: TGTGCCAGCAGTGGACTAGCGGGGGGGTATACAGATACGCAGTATTTT.

This chain connects TRBV11-3 to TRBJ2-1; D is possibly TRBD2 (6 bases). This CDR3 region has 11 residues. Germline V gives CDR1 SGHNT, CDR2 YENEEA. V was cut by 8 bases and J by 5 bases, with 7 bases left in between. The CDR3 is CASRGDNEQFF. The DNA for the CDR3 is TGTGCCAGCCGCGGGGACAATGAGCAGTTCTTC.